This is a list of T cell receptor beta chains from one sample in a study of T cells after yellow fever vaccination. MiXCR was run by TCRdb on the 5' RACE reads, yielding one entry per CDR3 protein. The sample lists about 630,000 distinct CDR3 sequences, over 9% occurring once. The source was PBMCs, collected on the day of the yellow fever booster vaccination. These receptors all stem from a man aged 30 to 45 who received the YFV17D yellow fever vaccine. Each CDR3 is given with its conserved first and last residue. D genes are given only for firm matches. Some rows mark clone size as missing; the rest say once, few, many or name a class of expanded clone.

v_call	d_call	j_call	cdr3_length	clone_size	cdr3_aa	cdr3_nt
TRBV20-1	TRBD2	TRBJ2-1	15	NA	CSAGPLAGWGSEQFF	TGCAGTGCTGGGCCACTAGCGGGATGGGGAAGTGAGCAGTTCTTC
TRBV3-1	TRBD2	TRBJ2-7	15	NA	CASSPFGLAAYEQYF	TGTGCCAGCAGCCCGTTCGGACTAGCGGCCTACGAGCAGTACTTC
TRBV28	NA	TRBJ2-2	14	NA	CASSRTYGNGELFF	TGTGCCAGCAGCCGGACCTATGGGAACGGGGAGCTGTTTTTT
TRBV7-9	NA	TRBJ1-1	14	few	CASSLARVSTEAFF	TGTGCCAGCAGCTTAGCCAGGGTTTCCACTGAAGCTTTCTTT
TRBV12-3/TRBV12-4	TRBD1	TRBJ2-5	15	NA	CASSLVRDSQETQYF	TGTGCCAGCAGTTTAGTTCGGGACAGCCAAGAGACCCAGTACTTC
TRBV20-1	TRBD2	TRBJ2-1	13	few	CSARDSIAGYQFF	TGCAGTGCTAGAGATTCCATAGCGGGATATCAGTTCTTC
TRBV29-1	TRBD2	TRBJ2-3	16	NA	CSVVSDGRAPADTQYF	TGCAGCGTTGTAAGTGACGGGAGGGCCCCTGCAGATACGCAGTATTTT
TRBV20-1	TRBD2	TRBJ2-2	17	NA	CSASPSSSGANTGELFF	TGCAGTGCTTCGCCAAGCTCTAGCGGTGCGAACACCGGGGAGCTGTTTTTT
TRBV20-1	NA	TRBJ2-7	15	few	CSARDIGRGGWEQYF	TGCAGTGCTAGAGATATTGGGCGGGGAGGTTGGGAGCAGTACTTC
TRBV3-1	TRBD1	TRBJ1-6	17	few	CASSPRDRGTYNSPLHF	TGTGCCAGCAGCCCCAGGGACAGGGGAACCTATAATTCACCCCTCCACTTT